One sample yielded the 10 T cell receptor beta chains listed below, sequenced in a study of response to subunit inactivated influenza vaccine. TCRdb re-called the RT-PCR reads through MiXCR, storing one row per CDR3 protein. Of some 500,000 distinct CDR3 sequences in the sample, 10% to 15% were seen once. Specimen: PBMCs from blood, collected more than 35 days after vaccination. These receptors came from a man aged 50-59 years who received an inactivated influenza vaccine.

This chain joins TRBV12-3 or TRBV12-4 and TRBJ2-7; TRBD1 aligns across 7 bases. This CDR3 is 14 amino acids long. The V segment lost 6 bases and the J segment 6 bases; nucleotides outside the gene matches: 11. The CDR3 sequence: CASSQKMTGIEQYF. CDR3 DNA: TGTGCCAGCAGCCAAAAAATGACAGGGATCGAGCAGTACTTC.

In its sample, this clonotype was seen many times. The chain carries TRBV20-1 and TRBJ1-1; D not certain. The CDR3 loop spans 14 amino acids. Trimming stripped 1 base from V and 0 bases from J, with 9 bases between. The V gene's germline CDR1 is DFQATT and CDR2 SNEGSKA (reference sequence). The DNA for the CDR3 is TGCAGTGCTAGAGGGACCGCCATGAACACTGAAGCTTTCTTT. Translation: CSARGTAMNTEAFF.

This clonotype occurred a few times. J is TRBJ2-1 and V is TRBV12-3 or TRBV12-4, with 7 bases fitting TRBD2. This CDR3 spans 15 amino acids. The J segment lost 4 bases and the V segment lost 4 bases, leaving 7 bases of the junction unmatched. The CDR3 DNA follows: TGTGCCAGCAGTTCGTCGCCGGGGGGATACAATGAGCAGTTCTTC. Residues: CASSSSPGGYNEQFF.

The V call is TRBV29-1, the J call TRBJ2-1; 12 nucleotides line up with TRBD2. The CDR3 spans 17 residues. The V segment lost 0 bases and the J segment 5 bases; nucleotides outside the gene matches: 8. CDR1 and CDR2 from the germline V gene are SQVTM and ANQGSEA. CDR3 bases: TGCAGCGTTGAAGATCCGGTACTAGCGGGAGGTAACAATGAGCAGTTCTTC. This gives the protein CSVEDPVLAGGNNEQFF.

The V gene is TRBV4-1, the J gene TRBJ2-5; TRBD2 matches 14 bases. This CDR3 is built from 21 residues. The trim removed 1 base at V and 1 base at J, leaving 14 bases unmatched. Germline V gives CDR1 MGHRA, CDR2 YSYEKL. CDR3 sequence reads: CASSQGGRSGLAGVGQETQYF. CDR3 in DNA: TGCGCCAGCAGCCAAGGTGGTCGGTCGGGACTAGCGGGAGTGGGCCAAGAGACCCAGTACTTC.

This clonotype was picked up a small number of times. The J gene is TRBJ2-5, the V gene TRBV5-5, with 10 nucleotides matching TRBD2. Germline-derived CDR1 and CDR2 are SGHKS and YYEKEE (reference sequence). The trim removed 1 base at V and 3 bases at J, leaving 6 bases unmatched. The CDR3 sequence is 16 residues long. The CDR3 region has the DNA TGTGCCAGCAGCTTGTTAGCGGGAGGCCTAAAAGAGACCCAGTACTTC. It yields the protein CASSLLAGGLKETQYF.

The V gene is TRBV4-2, the J gene TRBJ1-1; the D gene is possibly TRBD1 (6 bases). This CDR3 is built from 18 residues. V was clipped by 2 bases and J by 0 bases, with 19 bases between them. CDR1 and CDR2 from the germline V gene are LGHNA and YNFKEQ. The CDR3: CASSQRTAYESMNTEAFF. The CDR3 DNA follows: TGTGCCAGCAGCCAAAGGACAGCTTATGAGTCGATGAACACTGAAGCTTTCTTT.

This rearrangement joins TRBV5-1 to TRBJ2-1, with D perhaps given as TRBD1 or TRBD2 (5 bases each). CDR3 length equals 17 residues. Trimming removed 1 base from V and 8 bases from J, with 22 bases in between. Germline V gene lookup returns CDR1 SGHRS and CDR2 YFSETQ. CDR3 DNA sequence: TGCGCCAGCAGCTTGAGAGGGACCTACTTTTATGAGGATGAGCAGTTCTTC. Encoded protein: CASSLRGTYFYEDEQFF.

The gene calls are TRBV5-1 and TRBJ2-7; D gene uncertain. The length of the CDR3 is 15 residues. The V gene's germline CDR1 is SGHRS and CDR2 YFSETQ. V lost 4 bases to trimming and J lost 5 bases, with 19 bases between them. CDR3 region: CASSPRAPMKDEQYF. The CDR3 DNA follows: TGCGCCAGCAGCCCACGGGCCCCGATGAAGGACGAGCAGTACTTC.

This clonotype showed up many times. V gene TRBV29-1 combines with J gene TRBJ2-3; D is ambiguous. This CDR3 comprises 14 residues. Germline loops: CDR1 SQVTM, CDR2 ANQGSEA. V lost 0 bases, J lost 2 bases, and 9 bases lay in between. The CDR3 reads CSVEDLWSTDTQYF. The CDR3 bases are TGCAGCGTTGAAGATCTTTGGTCCACAGATACGCAGTATTTT.